Described below is a single T cell receptor (beta chain) sequence and its context. The data stem from a study of control samples from healthy donors and cancer patients. Sequenced by immunoSEQ multiplex PCR; TCRdb stores in-frame clones only, minus some. The table shows 110,000 or so clones, with 80% to 90% occurring only once. With 6 bases removed from V and 4 bases from J, the gap between germline ends came to 12 bases. In germline, CDR1 is MNHNY, CDR2 SVGAGI (reference sequence). The CDR3 has 13 residues. V and J are TRBV6-6 and TRBJ1-2; TRBD1 might be the D (5 bases). The sample taken for sequencing was blood. The sequence was obtained from a woman in her forties or fifties in good health. The CDR3 DNA reads TGTGCCAGCAGCAGGGAGGACCTCTATGGCTACACCTTC. Its protein product is CASSREDLYGYTF.